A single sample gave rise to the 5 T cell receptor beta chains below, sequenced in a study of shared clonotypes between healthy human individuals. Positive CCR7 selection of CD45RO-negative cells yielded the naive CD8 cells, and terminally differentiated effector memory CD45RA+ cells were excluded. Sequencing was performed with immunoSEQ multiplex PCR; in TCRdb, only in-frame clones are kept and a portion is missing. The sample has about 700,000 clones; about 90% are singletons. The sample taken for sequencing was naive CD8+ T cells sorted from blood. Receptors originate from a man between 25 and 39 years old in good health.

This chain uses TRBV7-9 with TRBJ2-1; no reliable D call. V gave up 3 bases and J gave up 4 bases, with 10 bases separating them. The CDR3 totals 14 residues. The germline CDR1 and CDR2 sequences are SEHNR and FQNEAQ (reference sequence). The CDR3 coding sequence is TGTGCCAGCAGCTTGAGAGTCTCGTACAATGAGCAGTTCTTC. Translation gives CASSLRVSYNEQFF.

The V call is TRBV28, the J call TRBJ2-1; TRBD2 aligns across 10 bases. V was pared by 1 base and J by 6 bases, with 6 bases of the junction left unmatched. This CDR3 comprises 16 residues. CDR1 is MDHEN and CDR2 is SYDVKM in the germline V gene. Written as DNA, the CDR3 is TGTGCCAGCAGTTTATATATTAGCGGGAGGTTCAATGAGCAGTTCTTC. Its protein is CASSLYISGRFNEQFF.

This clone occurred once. The CDR3 is CASSLTPGDRYGNGEQFF. The CDR3 DNA reads as TGTGCCAGCAGCTTAACTCCGGGGGACCGATATGGAAATGGTGAGCAGTTCTTC. The rearrangement uses TRBV7-3 and TRBJ2-1, with D perhaps matching TRBD2 (6 bases). Trimming pared 0 bases from V and 9 bases from J, leaving 24 bases between. This CDR3 is built from 18 residues. CDR1 is SGHTA, CDR2 FQGTGA, per germline.

The CDR3 reads CASSQDTGLTDTQYF. DNA of the CDR3: TGCGCCAGCAGCCAAGATACCGGACTCACAGATACGCAGTATTTT. The chain uses TRBV4-1 and TRBJ2-3, with D maybe TRBD2 (5 bases). Trimming stripped 0 bases from V and 2 bases from J, with 9 bases between. CDR3 length: 15 amino acids. Per germline, CDR1 MGHRA and CDR2 YSYEKL.

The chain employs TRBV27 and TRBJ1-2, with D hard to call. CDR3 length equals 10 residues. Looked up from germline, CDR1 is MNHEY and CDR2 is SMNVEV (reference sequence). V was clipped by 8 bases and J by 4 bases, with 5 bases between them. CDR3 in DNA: TGTGCCAGCCTCCCCTATGGCTACACCTTC. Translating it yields CASLPYGYTF.